The T cell receptor beta chain described here comes from a study of identical twins (dated by TCRdb to 2016 to 2017). As for the study more broadly: To test whether fetal clonotypes persist, this study deep-sequenced TCR alpha and beta repertoires from monozygotic twins, from unrelated adults of various ages, and from cord blood. Replicate twin experiments were performed at different times using different library preparation protocols to rule out contamination.

Overall study outcomes, separate from this receptor: Invariant T cells such as MAIT and iNKT could partly confound zero-insertion analyses, although diverse VJ usage argued against such confounding for most clonotypes. Compared with coincidental sharing between unrelated individuals, out-of-frame TCR alpha sequences shared between twins showed an excess of sequences with low generation probability. Because the same donors could not be followed over many years, the conclusions relied on cross-sectional statistical analysis. Excess twin sharing in beta out-of-frame sequences was weaker because fewer shared sequences lowered the signal-to-noise ratio. Abundant cord blood beta clonotypes had fewer insertions, young adult naive repertoires showed a similar but weaker trend, and memory repertoires showed no such trend. Out-of-frame TCR alpha sharing in monozygotic twins was systematically underestimated by recombination models, whereas sharing between unrelated individuals was in agreement with the recombination models.

V is clipped by 1 base and J by 1 base, and the sequence between their germline boundaries is 9 bases long. The germline V gene yields SGHTA for CDR1 and FQGNSA for CDR2. Taken from cysteine to phenylalanine, the CDR3 has 15 residues. Just CDR3 DNA is preserved here, 45 bases in frame from base 1. This clonotype was counted many times. This clone's antigen is unknown. Base qualities are not at hand, and no much larger clone is one base apart. Every donor was a healthy Caucasian. Using Miltenyi CD45RO+ enrichment and human naive T-cell isolation kits, memory (CD45RO+) and naive T cells were isolated from PBMC. The method was 5' RACE. The sequencer listed for this sample is Illumina HiSeq 2000. Template switching introduced a universal primer binding site; the final cDNA contained a unique molecular identifier, enabling accurate counting of TCR cDNA molecules. Specific primers in the conserved constant-segment region were used to synthesize first-strand cDNA for TCR alpha and beta chains. To control for contamination, every cDNA library carried two barcodes: a SMART-Mk sample barcode plus Illumina barcodes. TruSeq adapter sequences along with Illumina sample barcodes were introduced in two successive PCR steps. Sequencing of the TCR alpha and beta cDNA libraries was done on the Illumina HiSeq platform using custom primers. The paper's processing steps were these. Raw reads were processed with MiGEC to extract unique molecular identifiers, and MiXCR was used to determine CDR3 positions. For each individual, recombination models were inferred using an EM algorithm with the repgenHMM and IGoR tools. The analysis of shared clonotypes was done with the tcR package in R, with sharing normalized by the product of cloneset sizes. To study raw recombination without the effects of thymic and clonal selection, out-of-frame nonproductive sequences were analyzed. TCRdb reworked the public reads: Q25 trimming with fastp, MiXCR clone assembly, productive beta chains retained. Records with the same CDR3 protein are collapsed into one entry carrying the most frequent genes and DNA. TCRdb, rather than the study authors, made the V and J calls. A total of 150,000 or so distinct CDR3 sequences appear in this sample, 3.5% of them only once. The top ten hold approximately 7.7% of the sample.

The source material was memory T cells sorted from blood. Interpreted using the paper, the cell subset or site label stands for: CD45RO+ enriched T cells. This receptor was obtained from a man younger than 35 in good health. The V gene is TRBV7-2 and the J gene is TRBJ2-3; there is no confident call for the D gene. The sequenced DNA: TGTGCCAGCAGCTTAGAGGGCTGGGGCACAGATACGCAGTATTTT. It encodes CASSLEGWGTDTQYF. The entire variable domain, with the stretches around the CDR3 drawn from the reference TRBV7-2 and TRBJ2-3 proteins, is GAGVSQSPSNKVTEKGKDVELRCDPISGHTALYWYRQSLGQGLEFLIYFQGNSAPDKSGLPSDRFSAERTGGSVSTLTIQRTQQEDSAVYLCASSLEGWGTDTQYFGPGTRLTVL.